Below are 12 T cell receptor beta chains sequenced from a single sample in a study of blood T cells in healthy people across ages. With a J-beta primer mix and a sample-barcoded 5' primer, a second PCR ran 7 to 11 cycles. One entry per CDR3 protein, called by TCRdb with MiXCR from the 5' RACE reads. The table includes around 1,900,000 distinct CDR3 sequences, more than 35% detected once. Source material: blood. The origin of the receptors is a human donor in good health.

This clonotype was found many times. CDR3 DNA sequence: TGCGCCAGCAGCCCTTCGGGGGAGGGACTCTCCTACGAGCAGTACTTC. It specifies CASSPSGEGLSYEQYF. The rearrangement uses TRBV4-3 and TRBJ2-7; TRBD2 agrees at 7 bases. V lost 4 bases and J lost 0; bases outside the gene matches: 9. CDR1 and CDR2 from the germline V gene are LGHNA and YSLEER. This CDR3 contains 16 residues.

The chain links TRBV20-1 to TRBJ2-3; the D is unclear. Trimming took off 3 bases at V and 2 bases at J, with 12 bases between the two ends. There are 14 residues in the CDR3. Germline V gene lookup returns CDR1 DFQATT and CDR2 SNEGSKA (reference sequence). In DNA form, the CDR3 reads TGCAGTGCTAGGACTCCAATTAACACAGATACGCAGTATTTT. Amino acid sequence: CSARTPINTDTQYF.

In its sample, this clonotype was seen once. A much larger clone is a single base away; this may be a read error. V is TRBV5-1 and J is TRBJ2-7; a possible D gene is TRBD2 (5 bases). The V end lost 3 bases, the J end lost 3 bases, and 13 bases lay between the germline ends. CDR3 length: 14 residues. Germline CDR1 SGHRS, CDR2 YFSETQ. The CDR3 nucleotides read TGCGCCAGCAGCTGGGTCGCTAGCAACTACGAGCAGTACTTC. Translation: CASSWVASNYEQYF.

The rearrangement joins TRBV24-1 to TRBJ2-3; D remains unclear. CDR1 and CDR2 (germline): KGHDR, SFDVKD. The CDR3 length is 12 residues. Deletions cut 6 bases from V and 9 bases from J, with 12 bases between. The CDR3 DNA reads TGTGCCACCAGTCTTCTTGGGGAAACGCAGTATTTT. This codes for CATSLLGETQYF.

This clonotype was seen repeatedly, ten times or more. V is TRBV4-3 and J is TRBJ2-7, with D tentatively TRBD1 (5 bases). V was shortened by 4 bases and J by 2 bases, with 15 bases between the two germline ends. This CDR3 region has 15 residues. Germline V gives CDR1 LGHNA, CDR2 YSLEER. The CDR3 region has the DNA TGCGCCAGCAGCCCATCTCCCCCAGGGACCTACGAGCAGTACTTC. Its translation: CASSPSPPGTYEQYF.

The V gene is TRBV20-1, the J gene TRBJ1-2, with D unclear. Trimming removed 3 bases from V and 2 bases from J, with 10 bases in between. This CDR3 contains 13 residues. Germline CDR1 DFQATT, CDR2 SNEGSKA (reference sequence). The CDR3: CSARRMGNYGYTF. DNA of the CDR3: TGCAGTGCTAGGCGGATGGGAAACTATGGCTACACCTTC.

A note on this clonotype: At one of its ends the junction is not consistent with the germline gene, which may arise from a read error. The chain is built from TRBV7-2 and TRBJ1-2; possibly TRBD1 for D (6 bases). Germline lookup yields CDR1 SGHTA and CDR2 FQGNSA. This CDR3 contains 16 residues. The CDR3 region has the DNA TGTGCCCGCAGCTTAGGACGGGGGACACCTACCCATGGCTACACCTTC. Its protein product is CARSLGRGTPTHGYTF.

The rearrangement uses TRBV24-1 and TRBJ1-5; possible D gene TRBD1, 6 bases. V was trimmed by 8 bases and J by 0 bases, leaving 10 bases between them. The CDR3 is made up of 14 amino acids. The germline gives CDR1 KGHDR, CDR2 SFDVKD. CDR3 amino acids: CATKDSLSNQPQHF. As DNA, the CDR3 is TGTGCCACCAAGGACAGCCTTAGCAATCAGCCCCAGCATTTT.

In this sample, this clonotype turned up many times. The chain recombines TRBV5-1 with TRBJ2-7; 11 nucleotides agree with TRBD1. The V and J ends lost 3 bases and 5 bases, in that order; junction bases with no gene match: 7. There are 15 residues in the CDR3. CDR1 is SGHRS and CDR2 is YFSETQ in the germline V gene. Here the CDR3 reads CASSSSGTGGDEQYF. CDR3 nucleotides: TGCGCCAGCAGCTCATCCGGGACAGGGGGTGACGAGCAGTACTTC.

This sequence joins TRBV4-3 and TRBJ2-7; 9 bases align to TRBD2. With V trimmed by 2 bases and J by 5 bases, 13 bases remained unmatched. This CDR3 comprises 17 residues. In germline, CDR1 is LGHNA, CDR2 YSLEER. The CDR3 DNA sequence: TGCGCCAGCAGCCAACGGGTTACAGCGGGGGGCCCTGACGAGCAGTACTTC. This gives the protein CASSQRVTAGGPDEQYF.

As to this clonotype: A read error may explain this, as a much larger clone is one base away. The genes are TRBV29-1 and TRBJ2-5, with D perhaps TRBD1 (5 bases). The CDR3 totals 13 residues. V was cut by 3 bases and J by 4 bases, with 12 bases left in between. Germline V gene data show CDR1 as SQVTM and CDR2 as ANQGSEA. The CDR3 spells CSVEGQTRETQYF. The DNA of the CDR3 is TGCAGCGTTGAGGGGCAGACTCGAGAGACCCAGTACTTC.

The chain is built from TRBV27 and TRBJ2-3; D is tentatively TRBD1 or TRBD2 (5 bases each). This CDR3 has 16 amino acids. Germline V CDR1 and CDR2: MNHEY, SMNVEV (reference sequence). Trimming took off 0 bases at V and 0 bases at J, with 10 bases between the two ends. CDR3 amino acids: CASSLSWDPSTDTQYF. DNA for the CDR3: TGTGCCAGCAGTTTATCTTGGGACCCTAGCACAGATACGCAGTATTTT.